The present T cell receptor beta chain was sequenced within a study of shared clonotypes between healthy human individuals (dated by TCRdb to the early 2020s). About the investigation overall: Three men and a couple of women, aged 18 to 49 years, made up the cohort. To estimate repertoire size and how much clonotypes are shared between individuals, the study performed deep sequencing of blood TCR repertoires from 4 to 6 healthy adults. To increase sequencing depth and limit assay-specific biases, different laboratories used diverse techniques to prepare libraries and sequence TCR repertoires. Leukapheresis yielded between about 0.94 and 9 billion PBMCs per donor.

This clone was seen once. Which antigen it targets is not known. No base-level quality is on record; no much larger clone is a single base apart. General findings and caveats noted by the study authors: Sampling was limited to blood, and TCR repertoires in tissue likely differ from TCR repertoires in blood. Because the study included a small number of donors, the genetic and exposure-history diversity represented was limited. Pairwise subsampling led to the expectation that sequencing depth would affect the degree of clonotype sharing among donors.

The donors were healthy, HIV-negative adults who had no recently reported acute infections or vaccinations. All donors were Caucasian adults living in Nashville, Tennessee, USA. For unsorted samples, about 90 million PBMCs were counted and genomic DNA was extracted with the QIAamp DNA Blood Mini kit. Blood was collected by leukapheresis, and PBMCs were isolated by Ficoll-Histopaque density gradient centrifugation and then cryopreserved in liquid nitrogen vapor phase. Using the deep immunoSEQ assay, multiplex PCR amplified TCR CDR3 regions from genomic DNA. Extracted genomic DNA from each cell subset was spread evenly across all wells of several immunoSEQ 96-well plates, with each plate serving as a replicate. Each replicate PCR for unsorted PBMC received about 310 ng genomic DNA, equal to approximately 30,000 T cell genomes. Genomic DNA from unsorted PBMC was sequenced over ten immunoSEQ deep assay plates. Purified libraries were quantified with a Qubit 3.0 fluorometer, sized on a Bioanalyzer 2100, and re-quantified with the KAPA Library Quantification kit. Each immunoSEQ 96-well plate was sequenced on its own single-read 150-cycle Illumina NextSeq 550 flow cell. The source study handled its data this way. Because the immunoSEQ output held only junctional sequences and lacked quality scores, the filtering could not match the filtering applied to full-length reads. Sequences were annotated with PyIR, a Python wrapper for IgBLAST v1.9, using IMGT germline references to assign V/J genes and CDR3. Reads were removed for weak V/J assignments (E-value above 1e-6), missing CDR3, stop codons, out-of-frame junctions, or ambiguous translated residues. A V3J clonotype was defined by an identical inferred V gene, J gene, and CDR3 amino acid sequence. Percentage overlap between repertoires was computed as shared unique clonotypes divided by the size of the smaller repertoire. Three approaches were used to assess repertoire richness: RTK rarefaction, the Chao1 estimator, and Recon v2.1 estimates of unobserved clonotypes. TCRdb mirrors the immuneACCESS table, restricted to in-frame sequences. Some clones are absent from its copies; in checked studies, under half trace to an unresolved V gene, and the reason for the others is unknown. V and J calls plus clone size are reproduced from that table; the DNA served to infer D and trimming. Across this sample there are approximately 460,000 clones, with 75% to 80% seen only once. The top ten constitute 12% of the sample.

Via the germline V gene (reference sequence), CDR1 is SEHNR and CDR2 FQNEAQ. The CDR3 has 16 amino acids, counting the end cysteine and phenylalanine. Only the CDR3 portion is preserved as DNA: 48 bases, with reading frame beginning at the first base. Deletion took 4 bases off V and 6 bases off J, with a span of 21 bases between the germline ends. The rearranged segments are TRBV7-9 and TRBJ1-1; a confident D gene designation cannot be given. Sequenced: PBMCs. This receptor was obtained from a woman aged 40 to 50 in good health. Some clones in this sample may be carry-over from other donors' samples. The nucleotide sequence reads as follows: TGTGCCAGCAGCTCTATATCCCGTCCCGGCGGGGCTGAAGCTTTCTTT. This codes for CASSSISRPGGAEAFF.